This T cell receptor (beta chain) is from a study of blood T cell repertoires in COVID-19. TCRdb keeps only in-frame clones here, not all; method: immunoSEQ multiplex PCR. This sample has approximately 380,000 clones; roughly 91% occur once, and the top ten carry 1.2%. The length of the CDR3 is 14 residues. Germline V CDR1 and CDR2: MNHEY, SVGAGI. Germline trimming cut 6 bases from V and 7 bases from J; bases unmatched to any gene: 6. The V and J genes are TRBV6-5 and TRBJ1-6, with 7 bases matching TRBD1. The sequencing sample was made of PBMCs or T cells enriched from blood (not recorded which). This sequence was found in a young woman who had recovered from COVID-19. CDR3 residues: CASSLGTANSPLHF. The DNA of the CDR3 is TGTGCCAGCAGCCTCGGGACAGCCAATTCACCCCTCCACTTT.